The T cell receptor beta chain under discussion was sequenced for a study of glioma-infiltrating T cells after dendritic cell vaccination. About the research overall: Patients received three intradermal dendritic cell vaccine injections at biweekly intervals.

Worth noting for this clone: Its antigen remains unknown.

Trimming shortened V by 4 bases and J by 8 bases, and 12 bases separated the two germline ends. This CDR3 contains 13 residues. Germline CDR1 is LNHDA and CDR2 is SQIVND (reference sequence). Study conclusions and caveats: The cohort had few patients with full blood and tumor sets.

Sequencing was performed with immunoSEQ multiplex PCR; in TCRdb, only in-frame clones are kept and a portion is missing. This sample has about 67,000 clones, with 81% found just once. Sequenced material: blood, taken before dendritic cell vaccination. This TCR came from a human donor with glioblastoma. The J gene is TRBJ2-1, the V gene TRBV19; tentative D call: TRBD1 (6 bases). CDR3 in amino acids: CASSTDRYHEQFF. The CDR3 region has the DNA TGTGCCAGTAGTACCGACAGGTACCATGAGCAGTTCTTC.